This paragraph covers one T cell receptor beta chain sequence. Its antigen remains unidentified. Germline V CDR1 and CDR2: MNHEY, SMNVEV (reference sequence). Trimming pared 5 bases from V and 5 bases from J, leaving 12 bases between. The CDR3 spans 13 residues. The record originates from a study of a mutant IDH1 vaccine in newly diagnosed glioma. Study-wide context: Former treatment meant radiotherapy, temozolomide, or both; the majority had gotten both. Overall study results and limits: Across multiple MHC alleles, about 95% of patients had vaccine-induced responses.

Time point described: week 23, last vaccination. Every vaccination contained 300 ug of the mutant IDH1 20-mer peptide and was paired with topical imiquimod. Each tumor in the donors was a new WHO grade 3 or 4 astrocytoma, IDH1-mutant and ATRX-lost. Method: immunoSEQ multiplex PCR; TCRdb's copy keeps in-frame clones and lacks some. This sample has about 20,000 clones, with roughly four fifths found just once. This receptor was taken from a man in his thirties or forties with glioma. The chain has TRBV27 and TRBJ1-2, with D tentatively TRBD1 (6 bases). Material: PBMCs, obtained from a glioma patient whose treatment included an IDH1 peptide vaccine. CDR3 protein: CASSPGQPYGYTF. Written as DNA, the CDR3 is TGTGCCAGCAGTCCCGGACAGCCATATGGCTACACCTTC.